This is a list of T cell receptor beta chains from one sample in a study of regulatory T cells in long-lasting Graves disease. Each CDR3 protein is one row after TCRdb ran MiXCR on the multiplex PCR reads. The table records approximately 400,000 distinct CDR3 sequences, around 22% of them present only once. The sample here was peripheral blood mononuclear cells (PBMCs), taken when the disease was refractory, from a patient treated with antithyroid drugs. The receptors come from a female donor with Graves disease. Both conserved end residues are part of each CDR3. Fields, in order: CDR3 protein, CDR3 DNA, D gene, V gene, clone size, J gene. A D gene is named only where the DNA matches it firmly. Expanded clones are given a class, and other clones once, few, many or no size at all.

CASSLLGGYEQYF | TGTGCCAGCAGTTTATTGGGGGGTTACGAGCAGTACTTC | NA | TRBV28 | many | TRBJ2-7
CSARVASNQPQHF | TGCAGTGCTAGAGTTGCGAGCAATCAGCCCCAGCATTTT | NA | TRBV20-1 | NA | TRBJ1-5
CATSRRTVGANVLTF | TGTGCCACCAGCAGAAGGACAGTTGGGGCCAACGTCCTGACTTTC | NA | TRBV15 | few | TRBJ2-6
CASSLPAGPYEQYF | TGTGCCAGCAGCTTACCGGCAGGGCCCTACGAGCAGTACTTC | NA | TRBV7-3 | many | TRBJ2-7
CASQKTGGAGGYTF | TGTGCCAGTCAAAAAACGGGGGGCGCGGGTGGCTACACCTTC | NA | TRBV28 | many | TRBJ1-2
CASSLDRAEGNYGYTF | TGCGCCAGCAGCTTGGACAGGGCAGAGGGTAACTATGGCTACACCTTC | NA | TRBV5-1 | NA | TRBJ1-2
CASSFTGAKVAFF | TGTGCCAGCAGCTTTACAGGGGCGAAGGTAGCTTTCTTT | TRBD1 | TRBV7-8 | many | TRBJ1-1
CASSPRPTGMNTEAFF | TGTGCCAGCTCACCACGCCCGACAGGGATGAACACTGAAGCTTTCTTT | TRBD1 | TRBV18 | NA | TRBJ1-1
CASSERLAGTGELFF | TGTGCCAGCAGTGAACGCCTAGCTGGAACCGGGGAGCTGTTTTTT | NA | TRBV6-1 | few | TRBJ2-2
CASNPFLGGRNTEAFF | TGTGCCAGCAATCCCTTTCTCGGAGGGCGAAACACTGAAGCTTTCTTT | NA | TRBV6-1 | NA | TRBJ1-1
CAISESGGSEAFF | TGTGCCATCAGTGAGTCCGGGGGCTCTGAAGCTTTCTTT | NA | TRBV10-3 | NA | TRBJ1-1
CASSPGLPYEQYF | TGTGCCAGCAGCCCCGGGCTACCCTACGAGCAGTACTTC | NA | TRBV5-6 | few | TRBJ2-7
CATSDPSGTAYNEQFF | TGTGCCACCAGTGATCCTAGCGGGACGGCCTACAATGAGCAGTTCTTC | TRBD2 | TRBV24-1 | many | TRBJ2-1
CASSLYTTSELADTQYF | TGTGCCAGCAGTTTATACACGACTAGCGAGCTAGCAGATACGCAGTATTTT | TRBD2 | TRBV28 | NA | TRBJ2-3
CASREGVGNEQYF | TGTGCCAGCAGAGAAGGTGTGGGGAACGAGCAGTACTTC | NA | TRBV28 | few | TRBJ2-7
CASSSLGVGSQYF | TGTGCCAGCAGCTCCCTGGGTGTTGGCTCGCAGTACTTC | NA | TRBV9 | NA | TRBJ2-7
CASSTLGQTYGYTF | TGTGCCAGTAGTACCCTCGGACAGACCTATGGCTACACCTTC | NA | TRBV19 | few | TRBJ1-2
CASRRGAYQAFF | TGTGCCAGCAGGCGGGGCGCATATCAAGCTTTCTTT | NA | TRBV28 | many | TRBJ1-1
CASSGPRGNSNQPQHF | TGTGCCAGCAGTGGCCCCAGAGGGAATAGCAATCAGCCCCAGCATTTT | NA | TRBV6-1 | few | TRBJ1-5
CASSSLRAFLHEQYF | TGTGCCAGCAGTTCCCTCAGGGCTTTCTTACACGAGCAGTACTTC | NA | TRBV28 | few | TRBJ2-7
CASSPDGNSPLHF | TGTGCCAGCAGCCCCGACGGGAATTCACCCCTCCACTTT | NA | TRBV3-1 | many | TRBJ1-6
CASSPPTVIADQETQYF | TGTGCCAGTAGCCCTCCGACCGTAATAGCGGACCAAGAGACCCAGTACTTC | NA | TRBV19 | NA | TRBJ2-5
CASSQVSLRGETYEQYF | TGTGCCAGCAGCCAAGTTTCTCTTCGAGGCGAGACCTACGAGCAGTACTTC | NA | TRBV3-1 | few | TRBJ2-7
CASSEALRSGNQPQHF | TGTGCCAGCAGTGAAGCGCTTCGGAGTGGGAATCAGCCCCAGCATTTT | NA | TRBV2 | NA | TRBJ1-5
CSARGDAGDSPLHF | TGCAGTGCTAGAGGGGATGCCGGGGATTCACCCCTCCACTTT | NA | TRBV20-1 | NA | TRBJ1-6
CASRPGDAGNTIYF | TGTGCCAGCAGACCAGGGGACGCTGGAAACACCATATATTTT | NA | TRBV2 | many | TRBJ1-3
CASRPRISPSYNEQFF | TGTGCCAGCAGACCCCGTATCAGCCCGTCCTACAATGAGCAGTTCTTC | NA | TRBV2 | NA | TRBJ2-1
CASSPFLNSPLHF | TGTGCCAGCAGTCCCTTCCTAAATTCACCCCTCCACTTT | NA | TRBV27 | NA | TRBJ1-6
CASKGQGDYEQYF | TGCGCCAGCAAAGGACAGGGAGATTACGAGCAGTACTTC | TRBD1 | TRBV10-1 | few | TRBJ2-7
CASATSRYNEQFF | TGTGCCAGCGCGACTAGCAGATACAATGAGCAGTTCTTC | TRBD2 | TRBV28 | few | TRBJ2-1
CASSLEGGGVTEAFF | TGCGCCAGCAGCTTGGAAGGCGGGGGGGTCACTGAAGCTTTCTTT | NA | TRBV5-1 | many | TRBJ1-1
CASGENGFSAGYTF | TGTGCCAGCGGGGAGAACGGGTTCAGTGCGGGCTACACCTTC | NA | TRBV12-3/TRBV12-4 | many | TRBJ1-2
CASRDGTVNTEAFF | TGCGCCAGCAGGGACGGGACGGTGAACACTGAAGCTTTCTTT | NA | TRBV10-2 | many | TRBJ1-1
CAWSEGGSGSPQHF | TGTGCCTGGAGTGAAGGTGGGTCTGGTTCGCCCCAGCATTTT | NA | TRBV30 | NA | TRBJ1-5
CSARDGREGRETQYF | TGCAGTGCTAGAGACGGGCGGGAGGGCCGAGAGACCCAGTACTTC | TRBD2 | TRBV20-1 | many | TRBJ2-5
CASSLAGSENTEAFF | TGCGCCAGCAGCTTGGCCGGATCGGAGAACACTGAAGCTTTCTTT | NA | TRBV5-1 | NA | TRBJ1-1
CASSNRVTYNEQFF | TGTGCCAGCAGTAACAGGGTTACCTACAATGAGCAGTTCTTC | NA | TRBV11-1 | few | TRBJ2-1
CASSFGRGRYEQYF | TGTGCCAGCAGTTTCGGCAGGGGGAGGTACGAGCAGTACTTC | NA | TRBV6-5 | NA | TRBJ2-7
CASRPFDRDPLHF | TGTGCCAGCAGACCCTTCGACAGGGATCCCCTCCACTTT | TRBD1 | TRBV7-2 | NA | TRBJ1-6
CASSLKLGGGMETQYF | TGTGCCAGCAGCTTAAAGTTGGGGGGGGGTATGGAGACCCAGTACTTC | TRBD2 | TRBV7-3 | few | TRBJ2-5
CASSQGTGQGTSPLHF | TGTGCCAGCAGCCAGGGAACGGGACAGGGGACTTCACCCCTCCACTTT | TRBD1 | TRBV4-2 | few | TRBJ1-6
CASSISLTEAFF | TGTGCCAGCAGCATCTCGTTGACTGAAGCTTTCTTT | NA | TRBV7-9 | few | TRBJ1-1
CAWSVGGDIYF | TGTGCCTGGAGTGTAGGAGGGGACATATATTTT | NA | TRBV30 | once | TRBJ1-3
CAWERAGKFSPLHF | TGTGCCTGGGAAAGGGCCGGGAAATTTTCACCCCTCCACTTT | NA | TRBV30 | few | TRBJ1-6
CASSYDSSNQPQHF | TGTGCCAGCAGCTATGACAGTAGCAATCAGCCCCAGCATTTT | NA | TRBV2 | NA | TRBJ1-5
CASSSYRGLEQYF | TGTGCCAGCAGCTCCTACAGGGGGCTCGAGCAGTACTTC | TRBD1 | TRBV3-1 | few | TRBJ2-7
CASSLARRVDEQYF | TGTGCCAGCAGCTTAGCGCGTAGGGTCGACGAGCAGTACTTC | NA | TRBV7-2 | NA | TRBJ2-7
CASSIPGRPSYNEQFF | TGTGCCAGTAGTATCCCGGGACGACCCTCCTACAATGAGCAGTTCTTC | NA | TRBV19 | few | TRBJ2-1